This T cell receptor beta chain was sequenced during a study of vaccination and CD4 T cells after COVID-19. Time point here: late sampling 161 to 241 days after vaccination in a few convalescent patients. Study-wide results and limits: Analysis of convalescent patients found that 304 of 307 vaccine-specific clones were spike mono-reactive.

CDR1 and CDR2 from the germline V gene are DFQATT and SNEGSKA (reference sequence). The V segment lost 3 bases and the J segment 12 bases; nucleotides outside the gene matches: 10. The CDR3 length is 15 residues. TCRdb used MiXCR to reprocess the PCR reads, holding one entry per CDR3 protein. The table includes about 36,000 distinct CDR3 sequences, around 33% detected once. The table lists this clonotype with a few counts. Antigen: not known. Sequences were derived from CD4+ T cells from blood, sampled about 7 months after SARS-CoV-2 vaccination. The chain combines TRBV20-1 with TRBJ2-1, with 14 bases lining up with TRBD2. The clonotype originates from a human donor who had recovered from COVID-19. The chain's CDR3 is CSASLGLAGAPWQFF. CDR3 nucleotide sequence: TGCAGTGCTAGTCTGGGACTAGCGGGAGCGCCTTGGCAGTTCTTC.